These 6 T cell receptor beta chains share one sample of origin, sequenced in a study of T-cell memory formation after mild COVID-19. Using its own MiXCR run on the 5' RACE reads, TCRdb lists one record per CDR3 protein. The profile covers around 99,000 distinct CDR3 sequences, with under 15% appearing a single time and 30% to 45% taken by the ten largest. The source material was PBMCs or a T cell subset sorted from them (not recorded which). These receptors were taken from a man aged 18 to 30 who had mild COVID-19 (a few samples of this study predate the infection). Cell type and time point are not known.

This sequence joins TRBV12-3 or TRBV12-4 and TRBJ2-3; 10 nucleotides align to TRBD1. V trimming: 5 bases; J trimming: 1 base; junction bases outside the gene matches: 6. CDR3 length equals 16 residues. CDR3 DNA: TGTGCCAGCAGTAAACGACAGGGGGCGCGCACAGATACGCAGTATTTT. Protein sequence: CASSKRQGARTDTQYF.

The chain joins TRBV6-2 or TRBV6-3 to TRBJ1-2; 7 positions match TRBD1. V lost 5 bases and J lost 2; bases outside the gene matches: 2. This CDR3 is built from 13 residues. CDR1 is MNHEY, CDR2 SVGEGT, per germline. Written as DNA, the CDR3 is TGTGCCAGCAGTCAACAGGGGAACTATGGCTACACCTTC. It encodes CASSQQGNYGYTF.

The V and J genes are TRBV11-2 and TRBJ2-4, with 7 bases that match TRBD2. Per the germline V gene, CDR1 is SGHAT and CDR2 is FQNNGV. V lost 5 bases and J lost 0; bases outside the gene matches: 7. The CDR3 has 16 amino acids. The CDR3 sequence: CASSTSGALAKNIQYF. In nucleotides, the CDR3 is TGTGCCAGCAGCACCAGCGGGGCCCTAGCCAAAAACATTCAGTACTTC.

There are many counts of this clonotype. J is TRBJ1-6 and V is TRBV2; maybe TRBD1 (5 bases). The CDR3 loop spans 18 amino acids. Trimming cost V 2 bases and J 0 bases, with 14 bases left between them. The germline V gene encodes CDR1 SNHLY and CDR2 FYNNEI. The CDR3 nucleotides read TGTGCCAGCAGTGAATGGGGCAGCGCGAGCTCCTATAATTCACCCCTCCACTTT. Protein product: CASSEWGSASSYNSPLHF.

This clonotype was counted only a few times. The genes are TRBV6-9 and TRBJ1-5; 10 bases line up with TRBD1. In germline, CDR1 is MNHGY, CDR2 SVAAGI. The V gene end was trimmed by 6 bases and the J gene end by 2 bases; junction bases not matched to a gene: 4. The CDR3 is made up of 15 amino acids. The CDR3, as DNA: TGTGCCAGCAGCCGGGACAGGGGACGCAATCAGCCCCAGCATTTT. It specifies CASSRDRGRNQPQHF.

This chain links TRBV7-2 with TRBJ1-5, with D possibly being TRBD1 (5 bases). V was shortened by 6 bases and J by 6 bases, with 18 bases between the two germline ends. Per germline, CDR1 SGHTA and CDR2 FQGNSA. The CDR3 is 15 amino acids. The CDR3 loop reads CASSSGTVGGQPQHF. The CDR3 DNA follows: TGTGCCAGCAGTTCAGGGACGGTGGGCGGTCAGCCCCAGCATTTT.